What follows are 17 T cell receptor beta chains derived from one specimen sequenced in a study of blood T cell repertoires in COVID-19. The data were produced by immunoSEQ multiplex PCR, yet TCRdb's version contains in-frame clones alone and is incomplete. This sample has 160,000 or so clones, with 78% found just once. Sequencing input: peripheral blood. The source of these receptors is a woman of 80 years or more with acute or convalescent COVID-19.

The V call is TRBV2, the J call TRBJ2-1, with 9 nucleotides matching TRBD1. Germline CDR1 is SNHLY and CDR2 is FYNNEI. Losses at the gene ends were 7 bases for V and 5 bases for J; bases not matched to a gene: 9. CDR3 size: 15 residues. The CDR3 loop is CASILRGTGNNEQFF. The CDR3 DNA follows: TGTGCCAGCATCCTAAGGGGGACAGGGAACAATGAGCAGTTCTTC. Supplemented by reference TRBV2 and TRBJ2-1, the full variable domain reads EPEVTQTPSHQVTQMGQEVILRCVPISNHLYFYWYRQILGQKVEFLVSFYNNEISEKSEIFDDQFSVERPDGSNFTLKIRSTKLEDSAMYFCASILRGTGNNEQFFGPGTRLTVL.

The V call is TRBV18, the J call TRBJ2-1; 10 nucleotides line up with TRBD2. After removal of 3 bases from V and 7 bases from J, the junction contained 6 bases not matched to a gene. The CDR3 is 15 residues long. Germline CDR1 and CDR2: KGHSH and LQKENI. CDR3 in amino acids: CASSPGQRGGNEQFF. The CDR3 bases are TGTGCCAGCTCACCGGGCCAGCGGGGGGGGAATGAGCAGTTCTTC. The variable domain in full, completed from reference TRBV18 and TRBJ2-1, reads NAGVMQNPRHLVRRRGQEARLRCSPMKGHSHVYWYRQLPEEGLKFMVYLQKENIIDESGMPKERFSAEFPKEGPSILRIQQVVRGDSAAYFCASSPGQRGGNEQFFGPGTRLTVL.

The chain joins TRBV7-9 to TRBJ2-1; no clear D. The CDR3 sequence is 13 residues long. Germline V gene data show CDR1 as SEHNR and CDR2 as FQNEAQ (reference sequence). Trimming took off 6 bases at V and 7 bases at J, with 13 bases between the two ends. As DNA, the CDR3 is TGTGCCAGCAGTCCAGGTGCTTTGAATGAGCAGTTCTTC. Its protein product is CASSPGALNEQFF.

The table lists this clone with a count of one. The chain's CDR3 is CASSYSTALAAEAFF. The DNA for the CDR3 is TGTGCCAGCAGTTACTCGACCGCCCTTGCGGCTGAAGCTTTCTTT. The rearrangement uses TRBV6-5 and TRBJ1-1; D is undetermined. This CDR3 has 15 residues. The V gene's germline CDR1 is MNHEY and CDR2 SVGAGI. V was cut by 0 bases and J by 6 bases, with 14 bases left in between.

The chain carries TRBV30 and TRBJ1-3, with 7 bases aligning to TRBD1. This CDR3 comprises 15 residues. Germline V gene sequence: CDR1 GTSNPN, CDR2 SVGIG (reference sequence). Trimming at V came to 5 bases and at J to 1 base, leaving 8 bases not matched to a gene. The CDR3 coding sequence is TGTGCCTGGGGTGGACCAGGGGGTTCTGGAAACACCATATATTTT. This gives the protein CAWGGPGGSGNTIYF.

This clone was picked up one time. The V call is TRBV5-1, the J call TRBJ1-1; D is unresolved. V lost 1 base, J lost 4 bases, and 11 bases lay in between. This CDR3 region has 14 residues. Germline V gives CDR1 SGHRS, CDR2 YFSETQ. CDR3 in amino acids: CASSLTSTSTEAFF. In DNA, the CDR3 is TGCGCCAGCAGCTTGACATCGACAAGCACTGAAGCTTTCTTT.

The chain carries TRBV4-2 and TRBJ1-2, with D possibly being TRBD1 (6 bases). Between the trimmed V and J ends, which lost 0 bases and 4 bases, there was a span of 15 bases. Germline V gene lookup returns CDR1 LGHNA and CDR2 YNFKEQ. This CDR3 contains 16 residues. The CDR3 sequence is CASSQDSVRDTYGYTF. In DNA, the CDR3 is TGTGCCAGCAGCCAAGACTCGGTACGGGACACCTATGGCTACACCTTC.

This clone has only a few counts. The rearrangement joins TRBV4-1 to TRBJ2-7; 13 positions match TRBD2. The J segment lost 4 bases and the V segment lost 4 bases, leaving 4 bases of the junction unmatched. This CDR3 has 15 residues. Germline V lookup: CDR1 MGHRA, CDR2 YSYEKL. CDR3 amino acids: CASSRRTSGSYEQYF. The CDR3 DNA is TGCGCCAGCAGCCGACGGACTAGCGGGAGTTACGAGCAGTACTTC.

The chain employs TRBV6-5 and TRBJ1-2; D is ambiguous. CDR3 length: 16 amino acids. V was cut by 2 bases and J by 4 bases, with 17 bases left in between. The germline V gene has CDR1 MNHEY and CDR2 SVGAGI. CDR3 coding DNA: TGTGCCAGCAGTTACGGGGTGACGGGGAACGCCTATGGCTACACCTTC. Protein sequence: CASSYGVTGNAYGYTF.

This clone was seen a handful of times. The J gene is TRBJ2-5, the V gene TRBV11-2, with D maybe TRBD2 (6 bases). V was shortened by 5 bases and J by 6 bases, with 19 bases between the two germline ends. CDR3 size: 15 residues. Germline V CDR1 and CDR2: SGHAT, FQNNGV. In nucleotides, the CDR3 is TGTGCCAGCAGCCCCGTGCGGGGCCAAGGAAAGACCCAGTACTTC. This codes for CASSPVRGQGKTQYF.

The CDR3 DNA reads TGCGCCAGCAGCTTGCTCTCAGGCGGGATGAACACTGAAGCTTTCTTT. It is translated as CASSLLSGGMNTEAFF. The chain employs TRBV5-1 and TRBJ1-1, with D unclear. CDR1 is SGHRS and CDR2 is YFSETQ in the germline V gene. This CDR3 contains 16 residues. The V gene lost 1 base and the J gene lost 0 bases, with 13 bases spanning the gap.

This clone came up once. The chain carries TRBV29-1 and TRBJ2-3; D might be TRBD2 (7 bases). CDR1 SQVTM and CDR2 ANQGSEA come from the germline V gene. The CDR3 contains 14 residues. V lost 1 base and J 4 bases, leaving 12 bases between the germline ends. The CDR3 DNA is TGCAGCGTTGAAGGGGGAGGGGGGGCAGATACGCAGTATTTT. It codes for CSVEGGGGADTQYF.

Only one count was recorded for this clone. The CDR3 here is CASSYNQGASSPLHF. In DNA, the CDR3 is TGTGCCAGCAGTTACAACCAGGGGGCTAGTTCACCCCTCCACTTT. The chain is built from TRBV6-5 and TRBJ1-6; 8 bases match TRBD1. The germline CDR1 and CDR2 sequences are MNHEY and SVGAGI. The CDR3 extends over 15 amino acids. Trimming removed 2 bases from V and 9 bases from J; junction bases left unmatched: 6.

This clone was observed once. The chain combines TRBV6-5 with TRBJ1-5, with 7 bases fitting TRBD1. From germline, CDR1 is MNHEY and CDR2 SVGAGI. V was clipped by 9 bases and J by 1 base; unmatched bases: 6. This CDR3 comprises 14 residues. The CDR3 is CASEGGASNQPQHF. The CDR3 DNA sequence: TGTGCCAGTGAAGGGGGCGCGAGCAATCAGCCCCAGCATTTT.

The rearrangement joins TRBV19 to TRBJ1-2, with 10 bases fitting TRBD1. Germline V lookup: CDR1 LNHDA, CDR2 SQIVND (reference sequence). Unmatched junction bases numbered 5, after V lost 5 bases and J lost 5 bases. The CDR3 loop spans 14 amino acids. The CDR3 loop is CASSLGTGEYGYTF. The DNA of the CDR3 is TGTGCCAGTAGTCTCGGGACAGGGGAGTATGGCTACACCTTC. Full variable domain (outside the CDR3, taken from reference TRBV19 and TRBJ1-2): DGGITQSPKYLFRKEGQNVTLSCEQNLNHDAMYWYRQDPGQGLRLIYYSQIVNDFQKGDIAEGYSVSREKKESFPLTVTSAQKNPTAFYLCASSLGTGEYGYTFGSGTRLTVV.

The chain has TRBV5-1 and TRBJ1-1, with 9 bases fitting TRBD1. The CDR3 length is 15 residues. The junction had 5 bases not matched to a gene; V was cut back by 0 bases and J by 5 bases. The germline CDR1 and CDR2 sequences are SGHRS and YFSETQ. The CDR3 sequence: CASSLVGTGRTEAFF. The CDR3 DNA reads as TGCGCCAGCAGCTTGGTTGGGACAGGGAGGACTGAAGCTTTCTTT.

This sequence joins TRBV10-2 and TRBJ1-2, with 7 nucleotides matching TRBD1. Germline values: CDR1 WSHSY, CDR2 SAAADI. The CDR3 has 13 residues. The V gene end was trimmed by 7 bases and the J gene end by 0 bases; junction bases not matched to a gene: 2. CDR3 bases: TGCGCCAGCACCGGGACAGCTAACTATGGCTACACCTTC. Protein product: CASTGTANYGYTF.